This T cell receptor (beta chain) was identified during a study of T-cell memory formation after mild COVID-19 (dated by TCRdb to the early 2020s). General notes on the study: TCR sequence clusters from the two donors were largely donor specific. Longitudinal TCRalpha and TCRbeta repertoire sequencing tracked T-cell clones expanding and contracting after mild COVID-19 in two donors. The cohort was made up of two young adult volunteers, one female and one male, who were previously healthy.

According to the germline V gene, CDR1 reads SGHRS and CDR2 reads YFSETQ. Trimming at the junction amounts to 4 bases on V and 9 bases on J, and the germline ends lie 17 bases apart. The CDR3 holds 15 amino acids from the cysteine to the phenylalanine. CDR3 DNA only is kept here, 45 bases in frame from base 1. Ficoll-Paque density gradient centrifugation was used to isolate PBMCs. In its sample, this clonotype was seen many times. Its cognate antigen has yet to be identified. Within one base of it there is no much larger clone, and no base qualities were kept. The instrument was an Illumina NovaSeq 6000. cDNA libraries for TCRalpha and TCRbeta were prepared by 5'RACE using constant-segment primers, with sample barcodes and unique molecular identifiers added. Trizol reagent was used to extract RNA from every sample. Amplification of the libraries took two PCR steps, and the second step added a second sample barcode plus Illumina TruSeq adapters. The libraries were sequenced on an Illumina NovaSeq using 2 x 150 bp paired-end reads. As for how the authors treated the data: Reads were demultiplexed and collapsed into UMI-guided consensus sequences with migec v1.2.7. Using mixcr v2.1.11, UMI consensuses were aligned to TRA and TRB V and J templates and then assembled into clonotypes. Expanded or contracted clonotypes were those called significant by both edgeR and NoisET, with noise models trained on biological replicates. For edgeR calls, the cutoffs were a false discovery rate-adjusted p below 0.01 and a log2 fold-change threshold of 1. PCA with hierarchical clustering of max-normalized trajectories of the 1000 most abundant clonotypes was used as exploratory dynamics analysis. The CD4 or CD8 phenotype of responding clones was assigned using the separately sequenced CD4+ and CD8+ repertoires. TCRdb reran the public reads through fastp at Q25 and MiXCR, keeping productive beta chains. Identical CDR3 protein sequences are pooled into one entry, listed with their most common genes and DNA. TCRdb's processing, not the authors' own work, is the source of the V and J calls. In all, the sample holds around 430,000 distinct CDR3 sequences, and approximately 15% of those were seen once. The ten biggest clones cover roughly a fifth of the sample.

Broader findings and caveats from the paper: SARS-CoV-2 specificity of the second-wave clones peaking on day 37 was not confirmed. Clones contracting from day 15 to 85 had balanced CD4/CD8 phenotypes, while a second wave expanding from day 15 to 37 was biased towards CD4+. Some responding clones were found in pre-infection memory, which suggests that pre-existing cross-reactive memory T cells took part in the SARS-CoV-2 response. Contracting CD4+ clones turned up mainly in the CM and EM memory subsets, whereas EMRA was where CD8+ clones were enriched. Only a couple of mild cases were covered by the study, and larger cohorts that include severe cases with pre-infection samples were considered necessary.

This chain joins TRBV5-1 to TRBJ1-6; the D gene identity is not certain. The sequenced material came from PBMCs or a T cell subset sorted from them (not recorded which). The TCR comes from a man between 18 and 35 years old who had mild COVID-19 (a few samples of this study predate the infection). The sample titles of this study are shuffled in the database, so cell type and time point are left out; the donor was told from shared clones. The sequenced DNA: TGCGCCAGCAGCCCCCTTGAGGGCCGGGGTTCACCCCTCCACTTT. It translates as CASSPLEGRGSPLHF.